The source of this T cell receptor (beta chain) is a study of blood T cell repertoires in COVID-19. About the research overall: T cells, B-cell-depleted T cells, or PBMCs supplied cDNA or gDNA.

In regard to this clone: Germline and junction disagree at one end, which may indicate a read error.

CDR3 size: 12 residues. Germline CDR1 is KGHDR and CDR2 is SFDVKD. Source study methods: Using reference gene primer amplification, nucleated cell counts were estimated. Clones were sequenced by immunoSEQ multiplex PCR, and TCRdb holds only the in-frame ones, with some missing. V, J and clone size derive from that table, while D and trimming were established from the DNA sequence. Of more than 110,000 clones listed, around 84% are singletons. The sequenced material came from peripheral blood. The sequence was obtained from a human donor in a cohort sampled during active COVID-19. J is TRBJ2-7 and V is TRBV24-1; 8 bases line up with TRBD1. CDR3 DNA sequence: TGCTCCGGGGAGACAGGGGACTACGAGCAGTACTTC. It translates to CSGETGDYEQYF.